This record looks at one TCR beta chain sequence and its context. Its target antigen remains unknown. The input lacks base qualities; no much larger clone sits a single base away. This entry comes from a study of T cells in Graves' hyperthyroidism and ophthalmopathy (dated by TCRdb to about 2019). Broadly, across the study: A discovery cohort of about a hundred patients, about 43 with Graves' ophthalmopathy and roughly 59 with stable Graves' hyperthyroidism, was used to find distinguishing TCR V-J signatures. Thyroid tissue and blood T-cell repertoires from several Graves' hyperthyroidism patients were also compared in the study. According to the paper, TCR Vbeta CDR3 sequencing was carried out on more than 120 peripheral blood samples, which came from approximately 41 ophthalmopathy, approximately 72 hyperthyroidism and some 17 progressor patients. Once sampling was done, hyperthyroidism patients were given methimazole at a starting dose of 30 mg daily, whereas ophthalmopathy patients were given high-dose intravenous methylprednisolone. An independent validation cohort of about 20 hyperthyroidism patients and 17 patients who later progressed to ophthalmopathy tested prospective prediction of ophthalmopathy. For training and testing, the approximately 92 patients in the discovery cohort were randomly divided in a 7:3 ratio.

TCR beta CDR3 regions were amplified from RNA transcripts. A first-round RT-PCR of the TCR CDR3 used the HTBI primer set with the Qiagen OneStep RT-PCR kit. A second multiplex PCR round built the libraries, followed by size selection and purification. Sequencing of the libraries was done on an Illumina HiSeq2000 using paired-end 100 bp reads. Per the source publication's procedure: SOAPnuke was used to process the raw data, throwing out any read that contained adapters or uncalled bases, had a mean Phred below 15, or lacked an exact constant-primer or identifier match. High-quality paired reads were merged using COPE v1.2.5, and each unique nucleotide sequence was defined as a clonotype. MiTCR v1.1 was used to align clonotypes to the IMGT TRBV, TRBD and TRBJ reference segments. The analysis was restricted to V-J combinations with a frequency above 0.0001, which together covered 99.2% of the repertoires. The TCS score was defined as F50 (clonal expansion) divided by E x V (chaos), with BLOSUM62-based TCRdist calculated between CDR3 peptides within each V-J. Welch's t-statistics and random forest reduced 500 to 550 V-J features to fewer than 15, which were used in a naive Bayes classifier (R e1071). The Morisita-Horn index was used to measure how similar the thyroid and blood repertoires were. TCRdb took the public reads, trimmed them with fastp at Q25, ran MiXCR for clone calling and kept in-frame beta chains. Rows are combined by CDR3 protein, so each entry shows the most common genes and DNA. These V and J calls derive from TCRdb rather than the authors' analysis. The sample table contains approximately 700,000 distinct CDR3 sequences; only one count was recorded for nearly 45% of them. In total, the top ten clones hold roughly 7.2% of the sample.

What the research found in general, with its limitations: Ophthalmopathy was separated from stable hyperthyroidism by a 13 V-J signature model, with approximately 89% sensitivity and about 81% specificity obtained in cross-validation and 80%/75% obtained in testing. In validation, the model predicted progression to ophthalmopathy with roughly 70% sensitivity and about 72% specificity, a median of approximately 6.7 months before onset. No statistical method was used to fix the sample size in advance, and group allocation was not hidden from the investigators. Most expanded thyroid clonotypes (frequency above 0.001) were also detected in blood, a finding suggesting that blood repertoires may reflect thyroid immune responses.

Patients with uncontrolled infections, other autoimmune diseases, pregnancy or lactation were excluded. Diagnoses relied on clinical symptoms, serum thyroxine and TRAb, thyroid ultrasound and orbital computed tomography. Trizol reagent was used to extract total RNA, and RNA quality was then checked on an Agilent 2100 Bioanalyzer. The CDR3 runs 13 residues from the cysteine to the phenylalanine. Only the CDR3 region is kept as DNA, spanning 39 bases read in frame from base 1. Unmatched junction bases come to 6, with V trimmed by 8 bases and J by 3 bases. According to the germline V gene, CDR1 reads SNHLY and CDR2 reads FYNNEI.

The sequence was collected from an adult man with Graves' disease, either hyperthyroidism or ophthalmopathy (not recorded which). The rearrangement combines TRBV2 with TRBJ1-2; the junction holds 7 bases that match TRBD1. Sequences were obtained from peripheral blood or thyroid tissue (not recorded which). CDR3 sequence: CASRGDRDYGYTF. DNA sequence: TGTGCCAGCCGCGGCGACAGGGACTATGGCTACACCTTC.